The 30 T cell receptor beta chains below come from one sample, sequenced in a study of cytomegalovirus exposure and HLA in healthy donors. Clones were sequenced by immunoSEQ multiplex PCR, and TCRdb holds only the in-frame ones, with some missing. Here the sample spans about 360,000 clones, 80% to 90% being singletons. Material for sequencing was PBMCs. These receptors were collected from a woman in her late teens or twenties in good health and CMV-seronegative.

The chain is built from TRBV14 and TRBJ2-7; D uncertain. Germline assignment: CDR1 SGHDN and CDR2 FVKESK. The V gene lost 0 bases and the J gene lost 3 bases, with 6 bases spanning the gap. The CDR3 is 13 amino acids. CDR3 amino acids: CASSQDFYYEQYF. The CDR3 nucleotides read TGTGCCAGCAGCCAAGATTTTTACTACGAGCAGTACTTC.

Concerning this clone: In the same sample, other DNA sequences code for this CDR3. The CDR3: CASSVAGTGAYEQYF. The CDR3 bases are TGTGCCAGCAGCGTAGCAGGGACTGGTGCCTACGAGCAGTACTTC. The V gene is TRBV9, the J gene TRBJ2-7; possible D gene TRBD2, 6 bases. The germline V gene encodes CDR1 SGDLS and CDR2 YYNGEE. The V and J ends lost 0 bases and 2 bases respectively, with 12 bases between them. This CDR3 region has 15 residues.

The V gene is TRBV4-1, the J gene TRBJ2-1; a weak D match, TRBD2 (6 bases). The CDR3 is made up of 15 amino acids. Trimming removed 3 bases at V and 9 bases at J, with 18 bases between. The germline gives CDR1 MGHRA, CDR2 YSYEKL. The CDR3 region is CASSQDWLPRGEQFF. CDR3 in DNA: TGCGCCAGCAGCCAGGACTGGCTACCGCGGGGTGAGCAGTTCTTC.

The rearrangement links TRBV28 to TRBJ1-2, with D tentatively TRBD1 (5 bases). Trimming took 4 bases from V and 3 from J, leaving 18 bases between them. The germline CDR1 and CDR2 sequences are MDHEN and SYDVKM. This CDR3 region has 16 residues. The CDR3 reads CASSSPPGSSDYGYTF. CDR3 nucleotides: TGTGCCAGCAGTTCTCCGCCAGGGTCCAGTGACTATGGCTACACCTTC.

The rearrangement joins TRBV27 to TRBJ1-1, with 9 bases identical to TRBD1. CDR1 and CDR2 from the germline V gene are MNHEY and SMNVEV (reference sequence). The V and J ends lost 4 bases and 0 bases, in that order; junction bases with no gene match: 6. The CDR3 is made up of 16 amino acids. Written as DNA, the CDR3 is TGTGCCAGCAGTTGGGGACAGGGATTAATGAACACTGAAGCTTTCTTT. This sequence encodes CASSWGQGLMNTEAFF.

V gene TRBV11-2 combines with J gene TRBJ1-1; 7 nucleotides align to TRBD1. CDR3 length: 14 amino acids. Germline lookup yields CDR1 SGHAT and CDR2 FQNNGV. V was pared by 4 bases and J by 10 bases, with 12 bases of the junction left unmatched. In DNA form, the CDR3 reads TGTGCCAGCAGCTCCACCACGACAGGGATGGTAGCTTTCTTT. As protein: CASSSTTTGMVAFF.

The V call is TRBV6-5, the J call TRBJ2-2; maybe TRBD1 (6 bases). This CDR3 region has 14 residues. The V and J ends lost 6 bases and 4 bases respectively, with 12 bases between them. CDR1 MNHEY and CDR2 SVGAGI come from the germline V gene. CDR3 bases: TGTGCCAGCAGCCCCGACAGGATCACCGGGGAGCTGTTTTTT. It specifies CASSPDRITGELFF.

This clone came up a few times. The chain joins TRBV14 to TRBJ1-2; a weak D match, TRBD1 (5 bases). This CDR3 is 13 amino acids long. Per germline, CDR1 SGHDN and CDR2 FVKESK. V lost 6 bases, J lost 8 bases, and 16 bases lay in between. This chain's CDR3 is CASSEPGAGGYTF. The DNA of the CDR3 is TGTGCCAGCAGTGAACCCGGGGCGGGAGGCTACACCTTC.

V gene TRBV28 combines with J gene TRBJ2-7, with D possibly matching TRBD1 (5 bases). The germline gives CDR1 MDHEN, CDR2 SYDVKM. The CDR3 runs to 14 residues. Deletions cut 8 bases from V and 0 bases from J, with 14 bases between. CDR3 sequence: CASQGGESSYEQYF. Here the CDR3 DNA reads TGTGCCAGCCAGGGCGGAGAGAGCTCCTACGAGCAGTACTTC.

The chain's CDR3 is CASTPGQGSYYGYTF. In DNA, the CDR3 is TGTGCCAGTACCCCCGGACAGGGGAGCTACTATGGCTACACCTTC. The V gene is TRBV19, the J gene TRBJ1-2, with TRBD1 identical over 9 bases. The CDR3 runs to 15 residues. V dropped 7 bases and J dropped 3; count of bases not matched to a gene: 9. Germline values: CDR1 LNHDA, CDR2 SQIVND (reference sequence).

This CDR3 reads CASSEMVAGGNEQFF. The CDR3 DNA reads TGTGCCAGCAGTGAAATGGTAGCGGGGGGGAATGAGCAGTTCTTC. V is TRBV2 and J is TRBJ2-1, with 11 bases fitting TRBD2. The junction had 4 bases not matched to a gene; V was cut back by 2 bases and J by 7 bases. Germline CDR1 is SNHLY and CDR2 is FYNNEI. The CDR3 has 15 amino acids.

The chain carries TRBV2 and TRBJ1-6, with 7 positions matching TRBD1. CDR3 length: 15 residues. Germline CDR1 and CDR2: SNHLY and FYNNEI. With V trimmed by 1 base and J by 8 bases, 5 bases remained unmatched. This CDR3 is CASSEVGQEYSPLHF. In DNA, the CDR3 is TGTGCCAGCAGTGAAGTTGGACAGGAGTATTCACCCCTCCACTTT.

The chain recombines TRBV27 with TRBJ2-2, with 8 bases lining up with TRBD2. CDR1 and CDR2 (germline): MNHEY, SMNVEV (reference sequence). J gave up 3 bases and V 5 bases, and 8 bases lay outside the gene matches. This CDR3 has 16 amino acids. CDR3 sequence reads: CASSIRSGRHTGELFF. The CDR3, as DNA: TGTGCCAGCAGTATACGGAGCGGGAGACACACCGGGGAGCTGTTTTTT.

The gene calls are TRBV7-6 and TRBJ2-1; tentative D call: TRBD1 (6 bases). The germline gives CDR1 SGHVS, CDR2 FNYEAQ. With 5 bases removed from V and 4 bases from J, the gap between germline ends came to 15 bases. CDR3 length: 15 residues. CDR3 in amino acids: CASSLRQGQYNEQFF. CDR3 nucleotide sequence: TGTGCCAGCAGCCTTCGGCAGGGGCAGTACAATGAGCAGTTCTTC.

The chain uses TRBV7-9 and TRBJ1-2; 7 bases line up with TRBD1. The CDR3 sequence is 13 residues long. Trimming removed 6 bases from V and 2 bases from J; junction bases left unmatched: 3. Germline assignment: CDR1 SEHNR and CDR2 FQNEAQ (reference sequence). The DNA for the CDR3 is TGTGCCAGCAGGGGACAGCAAAACTATGGCTACACCTTC. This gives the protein CASRGQQNYGYTF.

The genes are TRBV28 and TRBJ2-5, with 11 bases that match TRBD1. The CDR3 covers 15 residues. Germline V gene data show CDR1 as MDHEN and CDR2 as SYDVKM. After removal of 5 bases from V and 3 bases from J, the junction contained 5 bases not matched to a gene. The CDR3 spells CASSASGQGEETQYF. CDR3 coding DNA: TGTGCCAGCAGTGCATCGGGACAGGGGGAAGAGACCCAGTACTTC. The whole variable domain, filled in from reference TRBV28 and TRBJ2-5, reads DVKVTQSSRYLVKRTGEKVFLECVQDMDHENMFWYRQDPGLGLRLIYFSYDVKMKEKGDIPEGYSVSREKKERFSLILESASTNQTSMYLCASSASGQGEETQYFGPGTRLLVL.

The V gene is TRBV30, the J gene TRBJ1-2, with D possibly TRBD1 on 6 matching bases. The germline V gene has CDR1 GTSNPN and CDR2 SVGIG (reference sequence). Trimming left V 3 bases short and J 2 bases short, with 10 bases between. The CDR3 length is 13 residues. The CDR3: CAWSEDRNYGYTF. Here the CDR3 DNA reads TGTGCCTGGAGCGAAGACAGGAACTATGGCTACACCTTC.

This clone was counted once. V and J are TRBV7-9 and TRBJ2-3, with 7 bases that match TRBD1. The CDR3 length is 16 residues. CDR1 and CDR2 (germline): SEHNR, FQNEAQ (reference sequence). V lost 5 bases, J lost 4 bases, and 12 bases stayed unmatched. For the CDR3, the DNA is TGTGCCAGCAGCCCCCCCAATTATGACAGGGCAGATACGCAGTATTTT. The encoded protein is CASSPPNYDRADTQYF.

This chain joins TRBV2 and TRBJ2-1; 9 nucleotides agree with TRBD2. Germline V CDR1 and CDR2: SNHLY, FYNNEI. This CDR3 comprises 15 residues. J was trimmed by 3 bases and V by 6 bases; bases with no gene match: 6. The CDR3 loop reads CASSGSGGVYNEQFF. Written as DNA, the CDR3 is TGTGCCAGCAGCGGTAGCGGGGGAGTCTACAATGAGCAGTTCTTC.

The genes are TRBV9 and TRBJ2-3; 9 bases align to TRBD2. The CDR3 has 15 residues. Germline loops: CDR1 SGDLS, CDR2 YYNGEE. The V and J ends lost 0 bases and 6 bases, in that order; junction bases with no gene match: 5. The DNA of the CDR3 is TGTGCCAGCAGCGTAGGTCTAGCGGGACCGGATACGCAGTATTTT. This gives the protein CASSVGLAGPDTQYF.

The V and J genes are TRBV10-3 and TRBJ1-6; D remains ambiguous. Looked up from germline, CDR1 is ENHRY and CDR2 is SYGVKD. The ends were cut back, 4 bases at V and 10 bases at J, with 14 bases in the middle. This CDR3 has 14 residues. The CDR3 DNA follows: TGTGCCATCAGTGTATGGGCCCCGGTATCACCCCTCCACTTT. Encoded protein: CAISVWAPVSPLHF.

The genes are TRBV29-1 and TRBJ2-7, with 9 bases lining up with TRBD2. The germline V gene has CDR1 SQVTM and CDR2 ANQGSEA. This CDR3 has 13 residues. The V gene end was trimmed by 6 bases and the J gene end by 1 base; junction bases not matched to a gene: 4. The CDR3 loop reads CSVTAGGSYEQYF. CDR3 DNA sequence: TGCAGCGTGACAGCGGGAGGATCCTACGAGCAGTACTTC.

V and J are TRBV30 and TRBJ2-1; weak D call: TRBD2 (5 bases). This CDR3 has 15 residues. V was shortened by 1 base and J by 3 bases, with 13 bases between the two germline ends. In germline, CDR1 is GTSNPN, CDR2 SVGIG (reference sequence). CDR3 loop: CAWSAPGSLYNEQFF. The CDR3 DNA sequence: TGTGCCTGGAGTGCTCCGGGGAGCCTCTACAATGAGCAGTTCTTC.

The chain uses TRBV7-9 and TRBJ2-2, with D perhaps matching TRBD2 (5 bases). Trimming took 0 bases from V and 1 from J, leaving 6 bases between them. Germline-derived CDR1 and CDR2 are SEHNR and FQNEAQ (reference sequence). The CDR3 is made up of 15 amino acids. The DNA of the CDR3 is TGTGCCAGCAGCTTAGCCAGCGGGAACACCGGGGAGCTGTTTTTT. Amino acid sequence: CASSLASGNTGELFF.

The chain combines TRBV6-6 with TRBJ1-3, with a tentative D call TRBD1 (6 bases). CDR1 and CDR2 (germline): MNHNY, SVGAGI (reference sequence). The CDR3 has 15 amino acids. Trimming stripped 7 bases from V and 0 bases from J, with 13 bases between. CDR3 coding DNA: TGTGCCAGCAACAAGGGACATATCTCTGGAAACACCATATATTTT. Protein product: CASNKGHISGNTIYF.

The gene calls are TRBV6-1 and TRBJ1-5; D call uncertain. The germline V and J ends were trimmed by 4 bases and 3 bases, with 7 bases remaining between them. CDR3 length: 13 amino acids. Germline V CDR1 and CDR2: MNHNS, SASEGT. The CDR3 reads CASSGGINQPQHF. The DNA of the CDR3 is TGTGCCAGCAGTGGAGGGATCAATCAGCCCCAGCATTTT.

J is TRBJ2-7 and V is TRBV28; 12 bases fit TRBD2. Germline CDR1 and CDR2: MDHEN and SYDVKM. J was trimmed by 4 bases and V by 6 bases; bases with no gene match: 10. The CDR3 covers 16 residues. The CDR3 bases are TGTGCCAGCAGCCCCCCACGACTAGCGGGAGTTTACGAGCAGTACTTC. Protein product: CASSPPRLAGVYEQYF.

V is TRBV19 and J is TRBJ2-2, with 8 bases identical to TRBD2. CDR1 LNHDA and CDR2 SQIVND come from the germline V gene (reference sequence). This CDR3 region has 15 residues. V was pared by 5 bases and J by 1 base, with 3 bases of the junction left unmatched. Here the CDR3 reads CASSVLAGNTGELFF. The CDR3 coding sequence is TGTGCCAGTAGTGTTCTAGCGGGGAACACCGGGGAGCTGTTTTTT.

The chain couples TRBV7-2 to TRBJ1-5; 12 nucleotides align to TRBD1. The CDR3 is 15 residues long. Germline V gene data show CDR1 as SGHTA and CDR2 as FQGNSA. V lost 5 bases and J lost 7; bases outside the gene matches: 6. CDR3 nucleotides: TGTGCCAGCAGCGAGGGACAGGGGGCTTTCCAGCCCCAGCATTTT. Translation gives CASSEGQGAFQPQHF.

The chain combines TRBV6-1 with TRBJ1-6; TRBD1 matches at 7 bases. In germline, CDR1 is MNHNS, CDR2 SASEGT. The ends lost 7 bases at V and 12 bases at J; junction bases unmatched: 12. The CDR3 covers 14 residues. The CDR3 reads CASTDSGDSEPLHF. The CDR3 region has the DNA TGTGCCAGCACCGACTCGGGGGACAGCGAACCCCTCCACTTT.